The rows below give T cell receptor beta chains drawn from one sample of a study of blood T cell repertoires in COVID-19. The table came from immunoSEQ multiplex PCR; TCRdb's copy has only in-frame clones and leaves some out. The data hold roughly 190,000 clones, with 85% to 90% observed a single time. The sample consisted of peripheral blood. Receptors were obtained from a woman of 80 years or more in a cohort sampled during active or convalescent COVID-19. The CDR3 runs from the conserved cysteine through the conserved F or W. D genes are given only for firm matches. Clone size is shown for a subset of rows, as once, few, many or a class of expanded clone.

abundance: .
j_gene: TRBJ2-3
d_gene: .
v_gene: TRBV18
CDR3aa: CASSPQSRGDTQYF
CDR3nt: TGTGCCAGCTCACCACAGTCTAGGGGAGATACGCAGTATTTT

abundance: .
j_gene: TRBJ2-3
d_gene: TRBD2
v_gene: TRBV19
CDR3aa: CASSIARGGSNTQYF
CDR3nt: TGTGCCAGTAGTATAGCGCGGGGGGGCTCAAATACGCAGTATTTT

abundance: .
j_gene: TRBJ1-2
d_gene: TRBD1
v_gene: TRBV29-1
CDR3aa: CSVIGQGRDYTF
CDR3nt: TGCAGCGTGATTGGACAGGGACGTGACTACACCTTC

abundance: .
j_gene: TRBJ2-1
d_gene: TRBD2
v_gene: TRBV7-2
CDR3aa: CASLRTSGMENEQFF
CDR3nt: TGTGCCAGCCTAAGGACTAGCGGGATGGAGAATGAGCAGTTCTTC

abundance: .
j_gene: TRBJ1-1
d_gene: .
v_gene: TRBV30
CDR3aa: CAWSAYTEAFF
CDR3nt: TGTGCCTGGAGTGCTTATACTGAAGCTTTCTTT

abundance: .
j_gene: TRBJ2-7
d_gene: .
v_gene: TRBV5-4
CDR3aa: CASSLDSPFYEQYF
CDR3nt: TGTGCCAGCAGCTTGGACAGTCCCTTCTACGAGCAGTACTTC

abundance: .
j_gene: TRBJ2-7
d_gene: TRBD1
v_gene: TRBV27
CDR3aa: CASSLQGTSYEQYF
CDR3nt: TGTGCCAGCAGTCTACAGGGGACCTCCTACGAGCAGTACTTC

abundance: .
j_gene: TRBJ1-1
d_gene: TRBD1
v_gene: TRBV7-9
CDR3aa: CASSSTGQGHSNTEAFF
CDR3nt: TGTGCCAGCAGCTCTACGGGACAGGGCCATTCGAACACTGAAGCTTTCTTT

abundance: .
j_gene: TRBJ1-1
d_gene: .
v_gene: TRBV3-1/TRBV3-2
CDR3aa: CASSQDTGSSFF
CDR3nt: TGTGCCAGCAGCCAAGACACGGGTTCTTCTTTCTTT

abundance: .
j_gene: TRBJ2-5
d_gene: TRBD2
v_gene: TRBV4-1
CDR3aa: CASSQGHSGTQETQYF
CDR3nt: TGCGCCAGCAGCCAAGGGCATAGCGGGACACAAGAGACCCAGTACTTC

abundance: .
j_gene: TRBJ2-4
d_gene: .
v_gene: TRBV20-1
CDR3aa: CSASGVTGAKNIQYF
CDR3nt: TGCAGTGCTAGTGGGGTAACAGGGGCCAAAAACATTCAGTACTTC

abundance: .
j_gene: TRBJ1-1
d_gene: TRBD1
v_gene: TRBV10-3
CDR3aa: CAIGGQGARNTEAFF
CDR3nt: TGTGCCATCGGGGGACAGGGGGCTCGGAACACTGAAGCTTTCTTT

abundance: .
j_gene: TRBJ1-1
d_gene: .
v_gene: TRBV5-6
CDR3aa: CASSLKQFTEAFF
CDR3nt: TGTGCCAGCAGCTTGAAACAATTCACTGAAGCTTTCTTT

abundance: .
j_gene: TRBJ1-6
d_gene: .
v_gene: TRBV2
CDR3aa: CASRVRVTLYNSPLHF
CDR3nt: TGTGCCAGCAGGGTGAGGGTAACCCTATATAATTCACCCCTCCACTTT

abundance: .
j_gene: TRBJ2-1
d_gene: .
v_gene: TRBV4-3
CDR3aa: CASSQVQGYNEQFF
CDR3nt: TGCGCCAGCAGCCAAGTTCAGGGCTACAATGAGCAGTTCTTC

abundance: .
j_gene: TRBJ1-1
d_gene: TRBD1
v_gene: TRBV11-3
CDR3aa: CASRTTAGTGALNTEAFF
CDR3nt: TGTGCCAGCAGGACCACCGCTGGGACAGGGGCCTTGAACACTGAAGCTTTCTTT

abundance: .
j_gene: TRBJ2-3
d_gene: TRBD2
v_gene: TRBV9
CDR3aa: CASSDSGGAGDTQYF
CDR3nt: TGTGCCAGCAGCGATAGCGGGGGGGCTGGGGATACGCAGTATTTT

abundance: .
j_gene: TRBJ2-3
d_gene: .
v_gene: TRBV5-1
CDR3aa: CASSYAGDRTDTQYF
CDR3nt: TGCGCCAGCAGCTACGCGGGAGACAGGACAGATACGCAGTATTTT

abundance: .
j_gene: TRBJ2-5
d_gene: TRBD2
v_gene: TRBV9
CDR3aa: CASSPTSGGHQETQYF
CDR3nt: TGTGCCAGCAGCCCCACCAGCGGGGGACACCAAGAGACCCAGTACTTC

abundance: .
j_gene: TRBJ2-1
d_gene: .
v_gene: TRBV6-2/TRBV6-3
CDR3aa: CASSYSGGLRRNEQFF
CDR3nt: TGTGCCAGCAGTTACTCCGGGGGTTTACGTAGGAATGAGCAGTTCTTC

abundance: few
j_gene: TRBJ1-2
d_gene: .
v_gene: TRBV5-1
CDR3aa: CASSKTGNYGYTF
CDR3nt: TGCGCCAGCAGCAAAACGGGAAACTATGGCTACACCTTC

abundance: .
j_gene: TRBJ1-6
d_gene: .
v_gene: TRBV30
CDR3aa: CAWTRSSYNSPLHF
CDR3nt: TGTGCCTGGACCCGGAGCTCCTATAATTCACCCCTCCACTTT

abundance: .
j_gene: TRBJ1-2
d_gene: .
v_gene: TRBV5-4
CDR3aa: CASSFGSYGYTF
CDR3nt: TGTGCCAGCAGCTTCGGGAGTTATGGCTACACCTTC

abundance: .
j_gene: TRBJ2-1
d_gene: .
v_gene: TRBV4-1
CDR3aa: CASSPRDFSYNEQFF
CDR3nt: TGCGCCAGCAGCCCCCGGGACTTCTCCTACAATGAGCAGTTCTTC

abundance: .
j_gene: TRBJ1-1
d_gene: .
v_gene: TRBV23-1
CDR3aa: CASIGRPSACRRNTEAFF
CDR3nt: TGCGCCAGCATCGGTCGCCCCTCGGCTTGCCGGAGGAACACTGAAGCTTTCTTT

abundance: few
j_gene: TRBJ1-6
d_gene: .
v_gene: TRBV9
CDR3aa: CASSVEAGQGSPLHF
CDR3nt: TGTGCCAGCAGCGTAGAGGCAGGGCAAGGGTCACCCCTCCACTTT

abundance: once
j_gene: TRBJ1-1
d_gene: TRBD1
v_gene: TRBV7-6
CDR3aa: CASSRDRAGITEAFF
CDR3nt: TGTGCCAGCAGCCGCGACAGGGCTGGTATCACTGAAGCTTTCTTT

abundance: .
j_gene: TRBJ2-2
d_gene: TRBD1
v_gene: TRBV7-9
CDR3aa: CASSRMTGDTGELFF
CDR3nt: TGTGCCAGCAGCCGTATGACAGGGGACACCGGGGAGCTGTTTTTT

abundance: .
j_gene: TRBJ1-2
d_gene: TRBD1
v_gene: TRBV6-6
CDR3aa: CASSYSGQNYGYTF
CDR3nt: TGTGCCAGCAGTTACTCGGGACAGAACTATGGCTACACCTTC

abundance: .
j_gene: TRBJ1-5
d_gene: .
v_gene: TRBV27
CDR3aa: CASRTAALGNQPQHF
CDR3nt: TGTGCCAGCAGGACGGCGGCGCTAGGAAATCAGCCCCAGCATTTT

abundance: .
j_gene: TRBJ1-6
d_gene: .
v_gene: TRBV5-6
CDR3aa: CASSYLAGRSSYNSPLHF
CDR3nt: TGTGCCAGCAGCTATCTTGCGGGACGGAGCTCCTATAATTCACCCCTCCACTTT

abundance: .
j_gene: TRBJ1-2
d_gene: .
v_gene: TRBV6-2/TRBV6-3
CDR3aa: CASSSIRSGRGYTF
CDR3nt: TGTGCCAGCAGTTCTATCCGTTCAGGTCGCGGCTACACCTTC

abundance: few
j_gene: TRBJ1-5
d_gene: .
v_gene: TRBV19
CDR3aa: CASSKLTVGQPQHF
CDR3nt: TGTGCCAGTAGTAAACTCACGGTCGGTCAGCCCCAGCATTTT

abundance: many
j_gene: TRBJ1-2
d_gene: .
v_gene: TRBV6-5
CDR3aa: CASSMGGALTAGYTF
CDR3nt: TGTGCCAGCAGTATGGGTGGGGCCCTGACGGCCGGCTACACCTTC

abundance: once
j_gene: TRBJ1-6
d_gene: .
v_gene: TRBV4-3
CDR3aa: CASSQWGAYNSPLHF
CDR3nt: TGCGCCAGCAGCCAATGGGGGGCCTATAATTCACCCCTCCACTTT

abundance: .
j_gene: TRBJ2-3
d_gene: .
v_gene: TRBV11-3
CDR3aa: CASSLEPGSTDTQYF
CDR3nt: TGTGCCAGCAGCTTAGAACCAGGTAGCACAGATACGCAGTATTTT

abundance: .
j_gene: TRBJ2-7
d_gene: .
v_gene: TRBV11-3
CDR3aa: CASGGYSYEQYF
CDR3nt: TGTGCCAGCGGGGGCTACTCCTACGAGCAGTACTTC

abundance: .
j_gene: TRBJ1-3
d_gene: TRBD1
v_gene: TRBV7-9
CDR3aa: CASSFLQGGSDSIGNTIYF
CDR3nt: TGTGCCAGCAGCTTTCTCCAGGGGGGCAGCGACTCGATTGGAAACACCATATATTTT

abundance: .
j_gene: TRBJ2-1
d_gene: .
v_gene: TRBV29-1
CDR3aa: CSVEALMNEQFF
CDR3nt: TGCAGCGTCGAGGCCTTGATGAATGAGCAGTTCTTC

abundance: .
j_gene: TRBJ2-1
d_gene: TRBD2
v_gene: TRBV4-2
CDR3aa: CASSQDGTSGRRGEQFF
CDR3nt: TGTGCCAGCAGCCAAGATGGGACTAGCGGGAGAAGGGGTGAGCAGTTCTTC

abundance: once
j_gene: TRBJ1-1
d_gene: .
v_gene: TRBV12-3/TRBV12-4
CDR3aa: CASTWTAGTEAFF
CDR3nt: TGTGCCAGCACCTGGACAGCTGGCACTGAAGCTTTCTTT

abundance: .
j_gene: TRBJ1-2
d_gene: .
v_gene: TRBV11-3
CDR3aa: CASSLDTFIRRGYGYTF
CDR3nt: TGTGCCAGCAGCTTAGATACTTTTATCCGACGCGGATATGGCTACACCTTC

abundance: .
j_gene: TRBJ2-1
d_gene: TRBD2
v_gene: TRBV2
CDR3aa: CASSLGLAGVGEQFF
CDR3nt: TGTGCCAGCAGTCTCGGACTAGCGGGAGTTGGAGAGCAGTTCTTC

abundance: .
j_gene: TRBJ2-1
d_gene: .
v_gene: TRBV6-5
CDR3aa: CASSYSGAYYNEQFF
CDR3nt: TGTGCCAGCAGTTACTCGGGCGCCTACTACAATGAGCAGTTCTTC

abundance: .
j_gene: TRBJ2-1
d_gene: TRBD1
v_gene: TRBV12-3/TRBV12-4
CDR3aa: CASSRDRVREQFF
CDR3nt: TGTGCCAGCAGCAGGGACAGAGTGAGGGAGCAGTTCTTC

abundance: once
j_gene: TRBJ2-3
d_gene: .
v_gene: TRBV6-5
CDR3aa: CASSYSGGDTQYF
CDR3nt: TGTGCCAGCAGTTACTCTGGCGGAGATACGCAGTATTTT

abundance: .
j_gene: TRBJ2-1
d_gene: .
v_gene: TRBV7-2
CDR3aa: CASSLVADPYNEQFF
CDR3nt: TGTGCCAGCAGCTTAGTGGCGGATCCCTACAATGAGCAGTTCTTC

abundance: .
j_gene: TRBJ2-7
d_gene: TRBD1
v_gene: TRBV10-2
CDR3aa: CASSGGRTGVREQYF
CDR3nt: TGCGCCAGCAGTGGAGGCAGGACAGGGGTGAGGGAGCAGTACTTC